This T cell receptor (beta chain) is drawn from a study of identifying expanded T cells in peripheral blood. Profiled with immunoSEQ multiplex PCR; TCRdb holds only in-frame clones, not every one. The repertoire includes about 86,000 clones, approximately 91% of them detected once, and 5.5% to 6% sits in the top ten. This receptor was identified in a person aged 18-70 years in good health. Sequencing input: blood.

The CDR3 bases are TGTGCCAGCAGCCCCCGGGGAAGGATCTCCTACAATGAGCAGTTCTTC. Translated: CASSPRGRISYNEQFF. The chain is built from TRBV6-6 and TRBJ2-1, with D tentatively TRBD2 (5 bases). This CDR3 is 16 amino acids long. V gave up 6 bases and J gave up 0 bases, with 15 bases separating them. Germline V CDR1 and CDR2: MNHNY, SVGAGI (reference sequence).